These 5 T cell receptor beta chains were all obtained from the same sample, sequenced in a study of T cells in Graves' hyperthyroidism and ophthalmopathy. Amplified regions were TCR beta CDR3 sequences from RNA transcripts. TCR CDR3 regions were first amplified by RT-PCR with HTBI primers. TCRdb used MiXCR to reprocess the multiplex PCR reads, holding one entry per CDR3 protein. The sample holds fewer than 250,000 distinct CDR3 sequences, about a sixth seen once. The sequencing input was blood. The receptors derive from a man in his forties or fifties with Graves' hyperthyroidism.

This clonotype was seen repeatedly, ten times or more. V usage is TRBV6-1 and J usage is TRBJ1-2; 8 nucleotides match TRBD1. This CDR3 is built from 13 residues. Germline assignment: CDR1 MNHNS and CDR2 SASEGT. V lost 6 bases, J lost 2 bases, and 2 bases stayed unmatched. The CDR3 bases are TGTGCCAGCAGGGACAGGGAGAACTATGGCTACACCTTC. Its translation: CASRDRENYGYTF.

This clonotype was counted at least ten times. J is TRBJ2-1 and V is TRBV11-2; D ambiguous. Trimming shortened V by 5 bases and J by 1 base, and 12 bases separated the two germline ends. Germline CDR1 and CDR2: SGHAT and FQNNGV. This CDR3 has 15 amino acids. For the CDR3, the DNA is TGTGCCAGCAGCCTTGATTTCTTATCCTACAATGAGCAGTTCTTC. Protein sequence: CASSLDFLSYNEQFF.

The table lists this clonotype with many counts. The gene calls are TRBV10-1 and TRBJ2-1; 9 bases are a match to TRBD2. Germline assignment: CDR1 WNHNN and CDR2 SYGVQD (reference sequence). V lost 5 bases to trimming and J lost 8 bases; unmatched junction nucleotides: 7. The CDR3 has 14 residues. The CDR3: CASSPGLAFDEQFF. The CDR3 DNA reads as TGCGCCAGCAGTCCTGGACTAGCGTTTGATGAGCAGTTCTTC.

This clonotype has at least ten counts. The chain links TRBV5-1 to TRBJ1-2; 12 nucleotides line up with TRBD1. The CDR3 is made up of 18 amino acids. J was trimmed by 7 bases and V by 3 bases; bases with no gene match: 16. From germline, CDR1 is SGHRS and CDR2 YFSETQ. The CDR3 sequence is CASSSTGTGGASSSGYTF. Here the CDR3 DNA reads TGCGCCAGCAGCTCGACTGGGACAGGGGGCGCCAGTTCAAGTGGCTACACCTTC.

This clonotype came up many times. V usage is TRBV12-3 or TRBV12-4 and J usage is TRBJ2-3; 7 bases line up with TRBD2. Trimming cost V 5 bases and J 0 bases; bases outside gene matches: 23. The CDR3 extends over 21 amino acids. The CDR3 here is CASSPYIPRPGEGGSTDTQYF. DNA of the CDR3: TGTGCCAGCAGTCCATATATTCCCCGACCCGGTGAGGGAGGGAGCACAGATACGCAGTATTTT.